Shown below are 10 T cell receptor beta chains from a single sample sequenced in a study of beta chain features in type 1 diabetes. Study-level findings and limits: For Type 1 diabetes patients, all four CD4+ subsets carried TCRB CDR3s that were moderately but significantly shorter.

Their specific antigens are unknown. Expressed TCRB transcripts were sequenced after all isolated RNA was converted to cDNA. Libraries were prepared by immunoSEQ multiplex PCR; TCRdb keeps only in-frame clonotypes and omits some of them. The data hold 250,000 to 300,000 clones, with less than 30% observed a single time. Sequenced sample: naive CD4+ T cells from blood. The receptors shown here come from a woman in her twenties or thirties with type 1 diabetes.

This clone was seen more than once but under ten times. V is TRBV30 and J is TRBJ2-7; D may be TRBD2 (5 bases). Germline CDR1 GTSNPN, CDR2 SVGIG (reference sequence). V was shortened by 2 bases and J by 2 bases, with 7 bases between the two germline ends. This CDR3 contains 12 residues. The CDR3 region is CAWSSGPYEQYF. DNA for the CDR3: TGTGCCTGGAGTAGCGGTCCCTACGAGCAGTACTTC.

This clone was observed a handful of times. The V and J genes are TRBV28 and TRBJ1-2, with TRBD1 identical over 7 bases. CDR3 size: 13 residues. Germline trimming cut 6 bases from V and 6 bases from J; bases unmatched to any gene: 7. Germline V lookup: CDR1 MDHEN, CDR2 SYDVKM. CDR3 loop: CASSPGGLDGYTF. CDR3 coding DNA: TGTGCCAGCAGCCCAGGGGGACTGGATGGCTACACCTTC.

The DNA for the CDR3 is TGTGCCAGCAGTGAAGGCCGACAGGGCACTGAAGCTTTCTTT. Protein sequence: CASSEGRQGTEAFF. The J gene is TRBJ1-1, the V gene TRBV2; 7 bases fit TRBD1. This CDR3 comprises 14 residues. Germline trimming cut 1 base from V and 4 bases from J; bases unmatched to any gene: 3. CDR1 is SNHLY, CDR2 FYNNEI, per germline.

The V call is TRBV15, the J call TRBJ2-1; 10 bases are shared with TRBD2. V dropped 7 bases and J dropped 6; count of bases not matched to a gene: 3. Germline V lookup: CDR1 LNHNV, CDR2 YYDKDF (reference sequence). The CDR3 spans 13 residues. The CDR3 spells CATTSGSGNEQFF. In DNA form, the CDR3 reads TGTGCCACCACTAGCGGGAGTGGCAATGAGCAGTTCTTC.

This clone was detected only a few times. This rearrangement joins TRBV30 to TRBJ2-2; 11 nucleotides line up with TRBD2. This CDR3 contains 20 residues. The trim removed 2 bases at V and 1 base at J, leaving 15 bases unmatched. Germline values: CDR1 GTSNPN, CDR2 SVGIG (reference sequence). In DNA form, the CDR3 reads TGTGCCTGGAGTCCCCCCTTCGGACTAGCGGGTAAAAAGAACACCGGGGAGCTGTTTTTT. This encodes CAWSPPFGLAGKKNTGELFF.

This chain uses TRBV5-4 with TRBJ1-2, with D perhaps matching TRBD1 (6 bases). The germline CDR1 and CDR2 sequences are SGHNT and YYREEE (reference sequence). V was cut by 4 bases and J by 5 bases, with 15 bases left in between. The CDR3 loop spans 14 amino acids. The CDR3 DNA sequence: TGTGCCAGCAGCGCATACAGGGCAGGATATGGCTACACCTTC. Its protein product is CASSAYRAGYGYTF.

V and J are TRBV7-2 and TRBJ1-1; no clear D. Trimming took 3 bases from V and 1 from J, leaving 9 bases between them. This CDR3 spans 14 amino acids. Germline lookup yields CDR1 SGHTA and CDR2 FQGNSA. CDR3 sequence reads: CASSFSFRNTEAFF. The DNA of the CDR3 is TGTGCCAGCAGCTTCTCTTTCAGGAACACTGAAGCTTTCTTT. Combining the CDR3 with reference TRBV7-2 and TRBJ1-1 gives the whole variable domain GAGVSQSPSNKVTEKGKDVELRCDPISGHTALYWYRQSLGQGLEFLIYFQGNSAPDKSGLPSDRFSAERTGGSVSTLTIQRTQQEDSAVYLCASSFSFRNTEAFFGQGTRLTVV.

The V call is TRBV25-1, the J call TRBJ1-1; D might be TRBD1 (6 bases). Germline CDR1 is MGHDK and CDR2 is SYGVNS. V lost 2 bases and J 0 bases, leaving 16 bases between the germline ends. The CDR3 contains 17 residues. CDR3: CASSEGTGRGVNTEAFF. The CDR3 bases are TGTGCCAGCAGTGAAGGAACAGGGAGGGGGGTGAACACTGAAGCTTTCTTT.

This clone was recorded a few times. The chain couples TRBV6-5 to TRBJ2-5; tentative D call: TRBD2 (6 bases). Deletions cut 2 bases from V and 5 bases from J, with 15 bases between. There are 15 residues in the CDR3. Germline values: CDR1 MNHEY, CDR2 SVGAGI. The CDR3 protein is CASSYGSGTGETQYF. CDR3 bases: TGTGCCAGCAGTTACGGTAGCGGAACCGGGGAGACCCAGTACTTC.

This clone has only a few counts. This chain uses TRBV19 with TRBJ1-5; the D gene is possibly TRBD1 (5 bases). Germline assignment: CDR1 LNHDA and CDR2 SQIVND (reference sequence). Between the trimmed V and J ends, which lost 2 bases and 3 bases, there was a span of 11 bases. The CDR3 runs to 15 residues. As DNA, the CDR3 is TGTGCCAGTAGTATACCCCGACAGTCCAATCAGCCCCAGCATTTT. Its translation: CASSIPRQSNQPQHF.